Shown below are 19 T cell receptor beta chains from a single sample sequenced in a study of cytomegalovirus exposure and HLA in healthy donors (dated by TCRdb to 2016 to 2017). The library relied on the immunoSEQ multiplex PCR assay. For the multiplex PCR, a mixture combining 60 forward primers for TCR Vbeta segments and 13 reverse primers for TCR Jbeta segments was used. What TCRdb holds here is the immuneACCESS table cut down to in-frame rearrangements. Part of the clones is not present; checked against another copy, under half of the missing clones reflect an unresolved V gene, and the others are unexplained. The sample table contains about 89,000 clones; only one count was recorded for 86% of them. The ten largest clones add up to roughly 9% of the sample. Sequencing used PBMCs. All receptors derive from a man younger than 40 in good health and CMV-seropositive.

The chain joins TRBV10-2 to TRBJ1-5, with D tentatively TRBD1 (5 bases). The CDR3 loop spans 14 amino acids. The V end lost 2 bases, the J end lost 2 bases, and 7 bases lay between the germline ends. Germline V gene lookup returns CDR1 WSHSY and CDR2 SAAADI. The CDR3 loop is CASSEGQGNQPQHF. Written as DNA, the CDR3 is TGCGCCAGCAGTGAGGGACAAGGCAATCAGCCCCAGCATTTT.

V usage is TRBV29-1 and J usage is TRBJ2-7; D perhaps matches TRBD2 (5 bases). The CDR3 totals 12 residues. Looked up from germline, CDR1 is SQVTM and CDR2 is ANQGSEA. The V gene lost 4 bases and the J gene lost 2 bases, with 9 bases spanning the gap. The CDR3 DNA reads as TGCAGCGTTGCGAGCGGAGCCTACGAGCAGTACTTC. Protein product: CSVASGAYEQYF.

This clone was seen once. J is TRBJ1-6 and V is TRBV4-2, with 10 bases identical to TRBD1. Germline values: CDR1 LGHNA, CDR2 YNFKEQ. V lost 1 base, J lost 8 bases, and 5 bases stayed unmatched. The CDR3 has 16 residues. The CDR3 DNA reads as TGTGCCAGCAGCCAAGTTGTGGGACAGGGGTATTCACCCCTCCACTTT. Its protein is CASSQVVGQGYSPLHF.

The chain links TRBV29-1 to TRBJ2-7; TRBD2 matches 12 bases. V was clipped by 4 bases and J by 4 bases; unmatched bases: 5. The CDR3 is 14 residues long. Germline lookup yields CDR1 SQVTM and CDR2 ANQGSEA. For the CDR3, the DNA is TGCAGCGTTGCGGTGACTAGCGGGGGTTACGAGCAGTACTTC. Translating it yields CSVAVTSGGYEQYF.

The chain couples TRBV6-1 to TRBJ2-7; perhaps TRBD1 as D (5 bases). The CDR3 extends over 14 amino acids. Germline values: CDR1 MNHNS, CDR2 SASEGT. The V end lost 5 bases, the J end lost 9 bases, and 20 bases lay between the germline ends. Written as DNA, the CDR3 is TGTGCCAGCAGTACTCCGGGCAGGGTCTTGGGGCAGTACTTC. It specifies CASSTPGRVLGQYF.

This clone showed up just a few times. The chain has TRBV4-1 and TRBJ1-5, with D uncertain. CDR1 and CDR2 (germline): MGHRA, YSYEKL. The CDR3 spans 16 residues. V gave up 1 base and J gave up 2 bases, with 12 bases separating them. CDR3 residues: CASSQAGSSGNQPQHF. The CDR3 DNA is TGCGCCAGCAGCCAAGCCGGGAGTAGTGGCAATCAGCCCCAGCATTTT.

Turning to this clone: Its ends do not fully match the called genes, so a read error is possible. V gene TRBV6-1 combines with J gene TRBJ2-1; weak D call: TRBD2 (5 bases). Per germline, CDR1 MNHNS and CDR2 SASEGT. The CDR3 sequence is 14 residues long. The DNA of the CDR3 is TGTGCCGGCAGTGCCTTACTAGTATTCCCTGAGCAGTTCTTC. It codes for CAGSALLVFPEQFF.

For the CDR3, the DNA is TGTGCCAGCAGTTTAATCTCTGTCGGACAGGGTCGGGAGACCCAGTACTTC. Protein product: CASSLISVGQGRETQYF. This chain connects TRBV28 to TRBJ2-5; 8 nucleotides align to TRBD1. CDR3 length: 17 residues. In germline, CDR1 is MDHEN, CDR2 SYDVKM. The V gene end was trimmed by 2 bases and the J gene end by 5 bases; junction bases not matched to a gene: 13. The whole variable domain, remainder taken from reference TRBV28 and TRBJ2-5, is DVKVTQSSRYLVKRTGEKVFLECVQDMDHENMFWYRQDPGLGLRLIYFSYDVKMKEKGDIPEGYSVSREKKERFSLILESASTNQTSMYLCASSLISVGQGRETQYFGPGTRLLVL.

The chain uses TRBV28 and TRBJ1-5, with 8 bases lining up with TRBD1. The CDR3 runs to 16 residues. Germline trimming cut 1 base from V and 6 bases from J; bases unmatched to any gene: 8. CDR1 MDHEN and CDR2 SYDVKM come from the germline V gene. CDR3 in amino acids: CASSLFRQGSPQPQHF. CDR3 bases: TGTGCCAGCAGTTTATTTCGACAGGGGTCTCCTCAGCCCCAGCATTTT. Filled out from reference TRBV28 and TRBJ1-5, the complete variable domain reads DVKVTQSSRYLVKRTGEKVFLECVQDMDHENMFWYRQDPGLGLRLIYFSYDVKMKEKGDIPEGYSVSREKKERFSLILESASTNQTSMYLCASSLFRQGSPQPQHFGDGTRLSIL.

The rearrangement joins TRBV10-3 to TRBJ2-7; D is perhaps TRBD2 (6 bases). The CDR3 is 13 amino acids. Germline V gene sequence: CDR1 ENHRY, CDR2 SYGVKD. V lost 6 bases, J lost 4 bases, and 13 bases lay in between. The CDR3 DNA follows: TGTGCCATCAGGACGGGACTTCTTTACGAGCAGTACTTC. Translating it yields CAIRTGLLYEQYF.

This clone was seen just once. The chain is built from TRBV7-9 and TRBJ1-1; maybe TRBD1 (6 bases). V was shortened by 5 bases and J by 7 bases, with 14 bases between the two germline ends. Per germline, CDR1 SEHNR and CDR2 FQNEAQ (reference sequence). This CDR3 has 13 amino acids. The CDR3 region is CASSPTGSGEAFF. The CDR3 DNA follows: TGTGCCAGCAGCCCAACAGGGTCAGGTGAAGCTTTCTTT. Variable domain in full (rest from reference TRBV7-9 and TRBJ1-1): DTGVSQNPRHKITKRGQNVTFRCDPISEHNRLYWYRQTLGQGPEFLTYFQNEAQLEKSRLLSDRFSAERPKGSFSTLEIQRTEQGDSAMYLCASSPTGSGEAFFGQGTRLTVV.

The chain couples TRBV4-2 to TRBJ2-3; no clear D gene. Trimming pared 1 base from V and 1 base from J, leaving 12 bases between. From germline, CDR1 is LGHNA and CDR2 YNFKEQ. This CDR3 has 16 amino acids. Written as DNA, the CDR3 is TGTGCCAGCAGCCAAGGCCAGCGCGTGGGCACAGATACGCAGTATTTT. Encoded protein: CASSQGQRVGTDTQYF.

The V and J genes are TRBV4-2 and TRBJ2-5, with 7 bases lining up with TRBD2. The V gene's germline CDR1 is LGHNA and CDR2 YNFKEQ. The CDR3 spans 16 residues. With 1 base clipped from V and 1 base from J, the junction kept 6 bases outside the gene matches. The CDR3: CASSQGDGRFQETQYF. The CDR3 DNA reads TGTGCCAGCAGCCAAGGCGACGGGAGGTTCCAAGAGACCCAGTACTTC.

This chain joins TRBV6-1 and TRBJ2-1; 10 nucleotides match TRBD2. The germline CDR1 and CDR2 sequences are MNHNS and SASEGT. Losses at the gene ends were 6 bases for V and 8 bases for J; bases not matched to a gene: 7. The CDR3 has 14 amino acids. The CDR3 sequence: CASSQLAGSHEQFF. CDR3 in DNA: TGTGCCAGCAGCCAACTAGCGGGGTCACATGAGCAGTTCTTC.

V gene TRBV29-1 combines with J gene TRBJ2-7; maybe TRBD2 (6 bases). CDR1 is SQVTM, CDR2 ANQGSEA, per germline. The ends were cut back, 3 bases at V and 0 bases at J, with 9 bases in the middle. The CDR3 runs 13 residues. In nucleotides, the CDR3 is TGCAGCGTTGAGTCTAGCGACTCCTACGAGCAGTACTTC. Translated, it gives CSVESSDSYEQYF.

The V call is TRBV11-3, the J call TRBJ2-1; D is possibly TRBD1 (5 bases). This CDR3 comprises 15 residues. Trimming removed 0 bases from V and 6 bases from J, with 12 bases in between. Germline V gene lookup returns CDR1 SGHNT and CDR2 YENEEA. CDR3 DNA: TGTGCCAGCAGCTTAGACGGCTCAGGGTTCAATGAGCAGTTCTTC. Protein: CASSLDGSGFNEQFF.

The CDR3 region has the DNA TGCGCCAGCAGCCCCCTCGAGGAAGGTCCCGAAGGTGGGACCCAGTACTTC. Translating it yields CASSPLEEGPEGGTQYF. This chain joins TRBV5-1 and TRBJ2-5, with no clear D. Germline-derived CDR1 and CDR2 are SGHRS and YFSETQ. V was trimmed by 4 bases and J by 7 bases, leaving 26 bases between them. The CDR3 covers 17 residues.

The J gene is TRBJ1-2, the V gene TRBV19; D possibly corresponds to TRBD1 (5 bases). Looked up from germline, CDR1 is LNHDA and CDR2 is SQIVND (reference sequence). V shed 3 bases and J shed 3 bases, with 11 bases lying between them. CDR3 size: 14 residues. In DNA, the CDR3 is TGTGCCAGTAGTATGGATGGCAGGGACTATGGCTACACCTTC. Translating it yields CASSMDGRDYGYTF. Full variable domain (remainder filled in from reference TRBV19 and TRBJ1-2): DGGITQSPKYLFRKEGQNVTLSCEQNLNHDAMYWYRQDPGQGLRLIYYSQIVNDFQKGDIAEGYSVSREKKESFPLTVTSAQKNPTAFYLCASSMDGRDYGYTFGSGTRLTVV.

The chain combines TRBV7-8 with TRBJ2-1, with D maybe TRBD2 (5 bases). This CDR3 contains 15 residues. V dropped 5 bases and J dropped 3 bases, with 14 bases sitting between them. Germline loops: CDR1 SGHVS, CDR2 FQNEAQ. The CDR3 coding sequence is TGTGCCAGCAGCCCTCGGGGAGTGCTCTACAATGAGCAGTTCTTC. Amino acid sequence: CASSPRGVLYNEQFF.